Each of the 14 T cell receptor beta chains below was sequenced from the same sample in a study of blood T cells in healthy people across ages. The use of a sample-barcoded 5' primer and a J-beta primer mix characterized a second PCR of about 6 to 11 cycles. TCRdb fed the 5' RACE reads into MiXCR, producing one record per CDR3 protein. The sample lists some 710,000 distinct CDR3 sequences, about half occurring once. The sample was blood. The receptors come from a man at least 80 years old in good health.

As to this clonotype: Germline and junction disagree at one end, which may indicate a read error. The chain combines TRBV7-3 with TRBJ2-7; TRBD2 matches at 7 bases. The CDR3 is 15 amino acids. In germline, CDR1 is SGHTA, CDR2 FQGTGA. Here the CDR3 reads CTSSLGVAGLYEQYF. CDR3 coding DNA: TGTACCAGCAGCTTAGGTGTAGCGGGCCTCTACGAGCAGTACTTC. Based on the CDR3 plus reference TRBV7-3 and TRBJ2-7, the full variable domain is GAGVSQTPSNKVTEKGKYVELRCDPISGHTALYWYRQSLGQGPEFLIYFQGTGAADDSGLPNDRFFAVRPEGSVSTLKIQRTERGDSAVYLCTSSLGVAGLYEQYFGPGTRLTVT.

This chain joins TRBV5-4 and TRBJ1-2; TRBD1 matches at 8 bases. From germline, CDR1 is SGHNT and CDR2 YYREEE (reference sequence). This CDR3 contains 13 residues. V gave up 6 bases and J gave up 7 bases; unmatched junction bases: 8. CDR3 bases: TGTGCCAGCATCCAGGACAGGGCGGGTGGCTACACCTTC. Translating it yields CASIQDRAGGYTF.

There are a few counts of this clonotype. The J gene is TRBJ2-5, the V gene TRBV12-3 or TRBV12-4, with TRBD1 as a possible D gene (5 bases). V was pared by 4 bases and J by 0 bases, with 12 bases between. This CDR3 contains 15 residues. CDR3 in amino acids: CASSSDRIYQETQYF. The CDR3 nucleotides read TGTGCCAGCAGTTCCGACAGAATATACCAAGAGACCCAGTACTTC.

The rearrangement joins TRBV10-3 to TRBJ2-3; 7 bases match TRBD1. Germline loops: CDR1 ENHRY, CDR2 SYGVKD. Germline trimming cut 2 bases from V and 2 bases from J; bases unmatched to any gene: 7. The CDR3 consists of 16 residues. Here the CDR3 DNA reads TGTGCCATCAGTGAGCCCCGGGACAGCTTCACAGATACGCAGTATTTT. Translated, it gives CAISEPRDSFTDTQYF.

The rearrangement links TRBV3-1 to TRBJ2-7, with D perhaps TRBD1 (5 bases). The CDR3 extends over 15 amino acids. V was shortened by 0 bases and J by 2 bases, with 11 bases between the two germline ends. Germline V gene lookup returns CDR1 LGHDT and CDR2 YNNKEL (reference sequence). The CDR3, as DNA: TGTGCCAGCAGCCAAGATTGGACAAATCCCTACGAGCAGTACTTC. Translating it yields CASSQDWTNPYEQYF.

Concerning this clonotype: Since a much larger clone is just one base distant, this may be a read error. This chain connects TRBV29-1 to TRBJ2-7, with D possibly matching TRBD2 (6 bases). Trimming pared 7 bases from V and 2 bases from J, leaving 15 bases between. Germline V gene lookup returns CDR1 SQVTM and CDR2 ANQGSEA. The CDR3 has 13 residues. The CDR3: CSDKGTFTYEQYF. CDR3 DNA: TGCAGCGACAAAGGGACTTTCACCTACGAGCAGTACTTC.

This clonotype has more than one count but fewer than ten. The rearrangement joins TRBV7-9 to TRBJ2-1; 12 bases match TRBD2. Germline lookup yields CDR1 SEHNR and CDR2 FQNEAQ (reference sequence). V lost 5 bases and J lost 10; bases outside the gene matches: 12. CDR3 length equals 16 residues. CDR3 DNA sequence: TGTGCCAGCAGCGCTCGGACAGGTGGACTAGCGGGGGAGCAGTTCTTC. As protein: CASSARTGGLAGEQFF.

In this sample, this clonotype turned up a few times. The chain combines TRBV7-3 with TRBJ2-1; TRBD2 matches 13 bases. This CDR3 contains 18 residues. V gave up 5 bases and J gave up 6 bases; unmatched junction bases: 13. CDR1 is SGHTA, CDR2 FQGTGA, per germline. Here the CDR3 reads CASSTPPRLAGGGNEQFF. The CDR3 DNA is TGTGCCAGCAGCACCCCCCCTAGACTAGCGGGAGGCGGCAATGAGCAGTTCTTC.

The table lists this clonotype with a few counts. V is TRBV9 and J is TRBJ2-1, with D possibly matching TRBD2 (6 bases). The germline V gene encodes CDR1 SGDLS and CDR2 YYNGEE. This CDR3 is built from 14 residues. Trimming left V 3 bases short and J 9 bases short, with 16 bases between. The DNA for the CDR3 is TGTGCCAGCAGCGACCGATTACTAGCAGGTGAGCAGTTCTTC. Translated, it gives CASSDRLLAGEQFF. Full variable domain (outside the CDR3, taken from reference TRBV9 and TRBJ2-1): DSGVTQTPKHLITATGQRVTLRCSPRSGDLSVYWYQQSLDQGLQFLIQYYNGEERAKGNILERFSAQQFPDLHSELNLSSLELGDSALYFCASSDRLLAGEQFFGPGTRLTVL.

This chain joins TRBV3-1 and TRBJ1-6, with D uncertain. Trimming pared 0 bases from V and 14 bases from J, leaving 8 bases between. The CDR3 covers 12 residues. CDR1 is LGHDT and CDR2 is YNNKEL in the germline V gene (reference sequence). CDR3 nucleotides: TGTGCCAGCAGCCAAGATATCTTCTCCCTCCACTTT. It encodes CASSQDIFSLHF. The full variable domain, in which reference TRBV3-1 and TRBJ1-6 provide the parts outside the CDR3, is DTAVSQTPKYLVTQMGNDKSIKCEQNLGHDTMYWYKQDSKKFLKIMFSYNNKELIINETVPNRFSPKSPDKAHLNLHINSLELGDSAVYFCASSQDIFSLHFGNGTRLTVT.

The rearrangement links TRBV12-3 or TRBV12-4 to TRBJ2-5; D possibly uses TRBD1 or TRBD2 (5 bases each). The CDR3 contains 14 residues. V was shortened by 6 bases and J by 1 base, with 12 bases between the two germline ends. The CDR3 is CASRLGRSQETQYF. CDR3 DNA: TGTGCCAGCAGGCTGGGACGGAGCCAAGAGACCCAGTACTTC.

The chain combines TRBV6-2 or TRBV6-3 with TRBJ2-7; D is possibly TRBD1 (5 bases). The J call may not be correct, given that the DNA end is closer to TRBJ2-5. There are 13 residues in the CDR3. Germline CDR1 is MNHEY and CDR2 is SVGEGT. The CDR3 coding sequence is TGTGCCAGCGGCTTCAGTGGGGCAGAGACCCAGTACTTC. Amino acid sequence: CASGFSGAETQYF.

This clonotype was seen more than once but under ten times. The V and J genes are TRBV7-2 and TRBJ2-5; D is undetermined. Germline V lookup: CDR1 SGHTA, CDR2 FQGNSA. The CDR3 is made up of 12 amino acids. The V and J ends lost 6 bases and 5 bases respectively, with 10 bases between them. CDR3 region: CASRNTGETQYF. The CDR3 DNA follows: TGTGCCAGCAGAAATACTGGGGAGACCCAGTACTTC.

The chain links TRBV12-3 or TRBV12-4 to TRBJ1-5, with D uncertain. V lost 6 bases to trimming and J lost 4 bases, with 7 bases between them. This CDR3 is built from 12 residues. The CDR3 region is CASSGANQPQHF. The CDR3 DNA reads TGTGCCAGCAGCGGAGCAAATCAGCCCCAGCATTTT.